The 18 T cell receptor beta chains reported below all come from one sample, sequenced in a study of monozygotic twins with inflammatory bowel disease. TCRdb re-analyzed the 5' RACE reads; it lists each CDR3 protein once, without DNA. The sample table sets out fewer than 450,000 distinct CDR3 sequences. Source material: blood. The receptors were gathered from a human donor with ulcerative colitis or Crohn's disease, or a healthy co-twin of an affected twin (not recorded which).

The V call is TRBV3-1, the J call TRBJ2-5. Germline assignment: CDR1 LGHDT and CDR2 YNNKEL (reference sequence). The CDR3 covers 14 residues. The CDR3: CASSQDLDQETQYF.

The V gene is TRBV3-1, the J gene TRBJ2-7; the D call of TRBD2 rests on TCRdb alone, since no DNA is present to check it. The CDR3 covers 13 residues. Germline CDR1 LGHDT, CDR2 YNNKEL (reference sequence). The CDR3: CASSQTSWYEQYF.

The chain joins TRBV27 to TRBJ2-5; without DNA, the TCRdb call of TRBD2 cannot be checked. The length of the CDR3 is 15 residues. Germline CDR1 reads MNHEY; CDR2 reads SMNVEV (reference sequence). CDR3 in amino acids: CASSPRLAGEATQYF.

This chain joins TRBV6-5 and TRBJ1-5; no DNA is available, so the TRBD1 call from TCRdb remains unchecked. The CDR3 is 18 amino acids. Germline loops: CDR1 MNHEY, CDR2 SVGAGI. The CDR3: CASSRITGGESNNQPQHF.

This chain joins TRBV5-5 and TRBJ1-5. The CDR3 extends over 14 amino acids. The germline V gene encodes CDR1 SGHKS and CDR2 YYEKEE (reference sequence). CDR3 loop: CASSHSTQNQPQHF.

The rearrangement uses TRBV10-3 and TRBJ2-1; the D call from TCRdb, TRBD1, cannot be confirmed without DNA. Germline assignment: CDR1 ENHRY and CDR2 SYGVKD. This CDR3 comprises 14 residues. CDR3 loop: CAIRSGQADNEQFF.

The gene calls are TRBV7-3 and TRBJ2-5; TCRdb outputs TRBD2, but without DNA this stays unchecked. The CDR3 covers 16 residues. Germline-derived CDR1 and CDR2 are SGHTA and FQGTGA. The CDR3 here is CASSLRGTGLKETQYF.

This chain connects TRBV7-2 to TRBJ1-5; TCRdb proposes TRBD1, but this gene call is untestable without DNA. Germline assignment: CDR1 SGHTA and CDR2 FQGNSA. There are 16 residues in the CDR3. The CDR3 sequence: CASSDTGGVINQPQHF.

The rearrangement links TRBV4-3 to TRBJ1-2. Looked up from germline, CDR1 is LGHNA and CDR2 is YSLEER. The length of the CDR3 is 15 residues. CDR3 amino acids: CASSQELAGRYGYTF.

The chain combines TRBV5-1 with TRBJ2-3; the TCRdb D gene call, TRBD1, has no DNA to confirm it. Germline assignment: CDR1 SGHRS and CDR2 YFSETQ. This CDR3 is built from 14 residues. The chain's CDR3 is CASQGGTSTDTQYF.

The genes are TRBV7-9 and TRBJ1-1. Germline assignment: CDR1 SEHNR and CDR2 FQNEAQ (reference sequence). The CDR3 has 12 residues. CDR3 amino acids: CASSLELLNAFF.

V usage is TRBV27 and J usage is TRBJ2-7; TCRdb's D call of TRBD1 is untestable without DNA. The V gene's germline CDR1 is MNHEY and CDR2 SMNVEV (reference sequence). The CDR3 is 14 residues long. This chain's CDR3 is CASKKTGHSYEQYF.

The chain couples TRBV5-1 to TRBJ1-4. In germline, CDR1 is SGHRS, CDR2 YFSETQ. The CDR3 contains 14 residues. CDR3 sequence: CASSLGRVGEKLFF.

The chain employs TRBV21-1 and TRBJ2-1; TCRdb's D call of TRBD2 is untestable without DNA. TRBV21-1 is flagged as a pseudogene. This CDR3 has 15 residues. The CDR3 is CASSKDPGRLGEQFF.

The V and J genes are TRBV4-1 and TRBJ2-3; with no DNA, the TCRdb D assignment of TRBD2 cannot be verified. The CDR3 is made up of 14 amino acids. In germline, CDR1 is MGHRA, CDR2 YSYEKL. The chain's CDR3 is CATSLAGRTDTQYF.

The chain links TRBV5-1 to TRBJ2-2; the D gene TCRdb calls, TRBD2, cannot be checked with no DNA. The CDR3 runs to 16 residues. The germline V gene has CDR1 SGHRS and CDR2 YFSETQ. The CDR3 reads CASSPRPLLGTGELFF. The whole variable domain, remainder taken from reference TRBV5-1 and TRBJ2-2, is KAGVTQTPRYLIKTRGQQVTLSCSPISGHRSVSWYQQTPGQGLQFLFEYFSETQRNKGNFPGRFSGRQFSNSRSEMNVSTLELGDSALYLCASSPRPLLGTGELFFGEGSRLTVL.

The rearrangement uses TRBV18 and TRBJ2-3; the D call from TCRdb, TRBD2, cannot be confirmed without DNA. Germline V lookup: CDR1 KGHSH, CDR2 LQKENI. There are 16 residues in the CDR3. This CDR3 is CASSPSLAGYTDTQYF. The whole variable domain, filled in from reference TRBV18 and TRBJ2-3, reads NAGVMQNPRHLVRRRGQEARLRCSPMKGHSHVYWYRQLPEEGLKFMVYLQKENIIDESGMPKERFSAEFPKEGPSILRIQQVVRGDSAAYFCASSPSLAGYTDTQYFGPGTRLTVL.

The chain couples TRBV6-1 to TRBJ2-7. Germline values: CDR1 MNHNS, CDR2 SASEGT. The CDR3 runs 16 residues. The CDR3: CASSQRLANGRNEQYF.